This T cell receptor beta chain was found in a study of cytomegalovirus exposure and HLA in healthy donors. Study outcomes and limitations: Sequencing depth across donors, presence/absence analyses assumed, was roughly uniform. Later analysis identified a missense DCLRE1C variant that was linked to TCR beta V- and J-gene trimming.

A word on this clone: Its antigen is still unknown.

CDR3 length: 13 amino acids. Trimming cost V 3 bases and J 7 bases, with 10 bases left between them. Germline CDR1 is MNHEY and CDR2 is SMNVEV (reference sequence). Researchers ran the PCR with 60 Vbeta and 13 Jbeta primers. The protocol was immunoSEQ multiplex PCR, while the TCRdb copy is restricted to in-frame clones and leaves out a portion. The sample includes about 120,000 clones, around 80% of them seen just once. The chain employs TRBV27 and TRBJ1-5, with D possibly being TRBD1 (5 bases). Sequencing was performed on PBMCs. This sequence was found in a female donor in good health and CMV-seropositive. In DNA form, the CDR3 reads TGTGCCAGCAGTTTTATATGGGGCCAGCCCCAGCATTTT. Its protein is CASSFIWGQPQHF.